The 32 T cell receptor beta chains below come from one sample, sequenced in a study of long-term antiretroviral therapy in people with HIV. Running of the v3.0 immunoSEQ assay took place at survey level. Assay: immunoSEQ multiplex PCR; the TCRdb copy retains only in-frame clones and omits some. Counted here are tens of thousands of clones, 70% to 85% occurring once; the ten biggest clones make up about 4.9%. The sample was unsorted PBMCs, taken 0.5 years after starting antiretroviral therapy. Receptor source: a man aged 18 to 35 with HIV.

This chain joins TRBV4-3 and TRBJ2-7, with D possibly called TRBD1 or TRBD2 (5 bases each). CDR3 length: 14 amino acids. CDR1 is LGHNA, CDR2 YSLEER, per germline. V lost 4 bases and J 2 bases, leaving 12 bases between the germline ends. As DNA, the CDR3 is TGCGCCAGCAGCCCGGGGACGGCCCCCTACGAGCAGTACTTC. Its translation: CASSPGTAPYEQYF.

This rearrangement joins TRBV25-1 to TRBJ2-1; 10 bases line up with TRBD2. Germline V gene sequence: CDR1 MGHDK, CDR2 SYGVNS. The CDR3 extends over 14 amino acids. Germline trimming cut 7 bases from V and 3 bases from J; bases unmatched to any gene: 3. CDR3: CASTTSGNYNEQFF. CDR3 DNA sequence: TGTGCCAGCACCACTAGCGGGAACTACAATGAGCAGTTCTTC.

This clone was detected only a few times. The V gene is TRBV10-2, the J gene TRBJ2-1; D is unresolved. V was trimmed by 4 bases and J by 1 base, leaving 8 bases between them. Per germline, CDR1 WSHSY and CDR2 SAAADI. This CDR3 has 14 residues. The CDR3 is CASSGQQSYNEQFF. The CDR3 nucleotides read TGCGCCAGCAGTGGTCAGCAATCCTACAATGAGCAGTTCTTC.

This chain connects TRBV28 to TRBJ2-7; D gene uncertain. This CDR3 spans 14 amino acids. Germline V gene lookup returns CDR1 MDHEN and CDR2 SYDVKM. The germline V and J ends were trimmed by 6 bases and 7 bases, with 19 bases remaining between them. CDR3 sequence: CASRSNFRKLEQYF. The CDR3 region has the DNA TGTGCCAGCAGATCCAACTTCAGAAAATTAGAGCAGTACTTC.

This clone was picked up a small number of times. The rearrangement uses TRBV7-3 and TRBJ2-1; the match to TRBD2 covers 7 bases. CDR3 length: 14 residues. V lost 2 bases to trimming and J lost 8 bases; unmatched junction nucleotides: 6. Per the germline V gene, CDR1 is SGHTA and CDR2 is FQGTGA. This CDR3 is CASSLHRLADEQFF. DNA of the CDR3: TGTGCCAGCAGCTTACATCGGCTAGCGGATGAGCAGTTCTTC.

The chain joins TRBV7-7 to TRBJ1-5, with D possibly TRBD1 on 6 matching bases. CDR1 is SSHAT and CDR2 is FNYEAQ in the germline V gene (reference sequence). With 4 bases removed from V and 0 bases from J, the gap between germline ends came to 10 bases. The CDR3 runs to 15 residues. The CDR3 loop reads CASSCSGDSNQPQHF. DNA of the CDR3: TGTGCCAGCAGCTGCTCAGGGGATAGCAATCAGCCCCAGCATTTT.

The CDR3 loop reads CASSVGWGNTEAFF. DNA of the CDR3: TGTGCCAGCAGCGTAGGGTGGGGGAACACTGAAGCTTTCTTT. The chain couples TRBV9 to TRBJ1-1; D is undetermined. Per germline, CDR1 SGDLS and CDR2 YYNGEE. Between the trimmed V and J ends, which lost 0 bases and 1 base, there was a span of 7 bases. The CDR3 is 14 amino acids.

The chain carries TRBV10-3 and TRBJ2-6, with 10 bases that match TRBD2. In germline, CDR1 is ENHRY, CDR2 SYGVKD. Trimming removed 8 bases from V and 8 bases from J; junction bases left unmatched: 3. This CDR3 is built from 13 residues. In nucleotides, the CDR3 is TGTGCCATCGGGACTAGCGAGTCCAACGTCCTGACTTTC. Translation gives CAIGTSESNVLTF.

The chain links TRBV27 to TRBJ1-4; unclear D gene. CDR3 length equals 15 residues. Per the germline V gene, CDR1 is MNHEY and CDR2 is SMNVEV (reference sequence). V lost 1 base to trimming and J lost 8 bases, with 14 bases between them. The CDR3: CASSLYGPGREKLFF. CDR3 DNA: TGTGCCAGCAGTTTATACGGGCCTGGTAGGGAAAAACTGTTTTTT.

The CDR3 protein is CASSPWGRVGPQETQYF. CDR3 bases: TGTGCCAGCAGCCCCTGGGGCAGGGTGGGGCCCCAAGAGACCCAGTACTTC. The V and J genes are TRBV11-2 and TRBJ2-5, with a weak D call TRBD1 (5 bases). Per germline, CDR1 SGHAT and CDR2 FQNNGV. This CDR3 comprises 17 residues. V was pared by 5 bases and J by 1 base, with 20 bases between. Variable domain in full (rest from reference TRBV11-2 and TRBJ2-5): EAGVAQSPRYKIIEKRQSVAFWCNPISGHATLYWYQQILGQGPKLLIQFQNNGVVDDSQLPKDRFSAERLKGVDSTLKIQPAKLEDSAVYLCASSPWGRVGPQETQYFGPGTRLLVL.

The rearrangement links TRBV28 to TRBJ2-5; TRBD2 aligns across 10 bases. The CDR3 loop spans 14 amino acids. V lost 5 bases to trimming and J lost 3 bases; unmatched junction nucleotides: 3. The germline CDR1 and CDR2 sequences are MDHEN and SYDVKM. CDR3 sequence: CASSSGREKETQYF. The DNA for the CDR3 is TGTGCCAGCAGTAGCGGGAGGGAGAAAGAGACCCAGTACTTC.

The V and J genes are TRBV4-3 and TRBJ1-1, with D hard to call. Germline CDR1 reads LGHNA; CDR2 reads YSLEER. V dropped 4 bases and J dropped 4 bases, with 10 bases sitting between them. This CDR3 is 13 amino acids long. CDR3 nucleotide sequence: TGCGCCAGCAGCCGGGAGGGAACCACTGAAGCTTTCTTT. This sequence encodes CASSREGTTEAFF.

There are a few counts of this clone. The CDR3 spells CAWGRGHGTEAFF. CDR3 in DNA: TGTGCCTGGGGCAGGGGGCACGGCACTGAAGCTTTCTTT. This sequence joins TRBV30 and TRBJ1-1; TRBD1 aligns across 8 bases. The germline CDR1 and CDR2 sequences are GTSNPN and SVGIG (reference sequence). V gave up 5 bases and J gave up 4 bases; unmatched junction bases: 6. The CDR3 sequence is 13 residues long.

V gene TRBV7-3 combines with J gene TRBJ2-2; 9 positions agree with TRBD2. The CDR3 runs to 18 residues. The germline V gene has CDR1 SGHTA and CDR2 FQGTGA. V dropped 4 bases and J dropped 0; count of bases not matched to a gene: 9. CDR3 nucleotide sequence: TGTGCCAGCAGCTACGGCCTAGCGGGACCGACGAACACCGGGGAGCTGTTTTTT. It yields the protein CASSYGLAGPTNTGELFF.

V is TRBV30 and J is TRBJ2-3; 7 bases line up with TRBD2. Losses at the gene ends were 1 base for V and 2 bases for J; bases not matched to a gene: 9. The CDR3 sequence is 16 residues long. The V gene's germline CDR1 is GTSNPN and CDR2 SVGIG (reference sequence). The DNA of the CDR3 is TGTGCCTGGAGTGCCGCCCTCAGCGGGATCACAGATACGCAGTATTTT. Translating it yields CAWSAALSGITDTQYF. The variable domain in full, with the rest retrieved from reference TRBV30 and TRBJ2-3, is SQTIHQWPATLVQPVGSPLSLECTVEGTSNPNLYWYRQAAGRGLQLLFYSVGIGQISSEVPQNLSASRPQDRQFILSSKKLLLSDSGFYLCAWSAALSGITDTQYFGPGTRLTVL.

This chain joins TRBV5-6 and TRBJ2-2; the match to TRBD2 covers 11 bases. Trimming at V came to 6 bases and at J to 6 bases, leaving 4 bases not matched to a gene. The CDR3 is made up of 14 amino acids. Looked up from germline, CDR1 is SGHDT and CDR2 is YYEEEE. The CDR3: CASNEGLAAGELFF. Here the CDR3 DNA reads TGTGCCAGCAATGAGGGACTAGCGGCCGGGGAGCTGTTTTTT. The whole variable domain, filled in from reference TRBV5-6 and TRBJ2-2, reads DAGVTQSPTHLIKTRGQQVTLRCSPKSGHDTVSWYQQALGQGPQFIFQYYEEEERQRGNFPDRFSGHQFPNYSSELNVNALLLGDSALYLCASNEGLAAGELFFGEGSRLTVL.

This clone was recorded once. The gene calls are TRBV2 and TRBJ1-1; 8 bases are shared with TRBD1. The germline V gene encodes CDR1 SNHLY and CDR2 FYNNEI. Trimming took 4 bases from V and 3 from J; bases not matched to a gene: 25. This CDR3 spans 21 amino acids. CDR3 DNA: TGTGCCAGCAGTGTCCGCTCTTCCCAGGGGGCGATTTTCATGGACGACACTGAAGCTTTCTTT. It specifies CASSVRSSQGAIFMDDTEAFF.

The gene calls are TRBV11-3 and TRBJ1-1, with D possibly being TRBD1 (6 bases). CDR1 and CDR2 from the germline V gene are SGHNT and YENEEA. The CDR3 length is 14 residues. Trimming left V 5 bases short and J 5 bases short, with 15 bases between. The CDR3 sequence: CASSQGGGRTEAFF. The CDR3 coding sequence is TGTGCCAGCAGCCAAGGAGGGGGGAGGACTGAAGCTTTCTTT. The full variable domain, in which reference TRBV11-3 and TRBJ1-1 provide the parts outside the CDR3, is EAGVVQSPRYKIIEKKQPVAFWCNPISGHNTLYWYLQNLGQGPELLIRYENEEAVDDSQLPKDRFSAERLKGVDSTLKIQPAELGDSAVYLCASSQGGGRTEAFFGQGTRLTVV.

The chain employs TRBV18 and TRBJ1-1, with D possibly TRBD1 on 5 matching bases. The V gene's germline CDR1 is KGHSH and CDR2 LQKENI. V gave up 3 bases and J gave up 5 bases, with 13 bases separating them. The CDR3 is 14 amino acids. Here the CDR3 DNA reads TGTGCCAGCTCACCCATAAGGGGTGGGACTGAAGCTTTCTTT. The encoded protein is CASSPIRGGTEAFF.

The chain carries TRBV6-1 and TRBJ1-2; TRBD1 aligns across 7 bases. This CDR3 comprises 13 residues. The junction had 8 bases not matched to a gene; V was cut back by 9 bases and J by 4 bases. Germline values: CDR1 MNHNS, CDR2 SASEGT. CDR3 in amino acids: CASSPGGIYGYTF. As DNA, the CDR3 is TGTGCCAGTTCCCCAGGGGGTATCTATGGCTACACCTTC.

The V and J genes are TRBV10-1 and TRBJ1-5; no clear D. The CDR3 contains 12 residues. The ends were cut back, 6 bases at V and 1 base at J, with 4 bases in the middle. Germline loops: CDR1 WNHNN, CDR2 SYGVQD (reference sequence). The CDR3 sequence is CASSRSNQPQHF. CDR3 bases: TGCGCCAGCAGCCGGAGCAATCAGCCCCAGCATTTT.

The V call is TRBV7-3, the J call TRBJ2-3, with 8 bases fitting TRBD2. Germline V gene lookup returns CDR1 SGHTA and CDR2 FQGTGA. There are 13 residues in the CDR3. Trimming cost V 5 bases and J 9 bases; bases outside gene matches: 7. The CDR3 DNA follows: TGTGCCAGCAGCAGATCGAGCGGGGGAACGCAGTATTTT. Amino acids: CASSRSSGGTQYF.

V gene TRBV13 combines with J gene TRBJ2-7, with 9 bases identical to TRBD1. V was pared by 4 bases and J by 3 bases, with 7 bases of the junction left unmatched. This CDR3 is built from 15 residues. Germline V CDR1 and CDR2: PRHDT, FYEKMQ (reference sequence). CDR3 amino acids: CASSSGPDRGYEQYF. As DNA, the CDR3 is TGTGCCAGCAGCTCGGGTCCGGACAGGGGCTACGAGCAGTACTTC.

This chain joins TRBV19 and TRBJ2-1, with 7 bases identical to TRBD2. The germline V gene has CDR1 LNHDA and CDR2 SQIVND (reference sequence). J was trimmed by 14 bases and V by 4 bases; bases with no gene match: 8. The CDR3 sequence is 12 residues long. The CDR3 DNA follows: TGTGCCAGTAGTAACCTAGCGGAAACCAAGTTCTTC. This gives the protein CASSNLAETKFF. Supplemented by reference TRBV19 and TRBJ2-1, the full variable domain reads DGGITQSPKYLFRKEGQNVTLSCEQNLNHDAMYWYRQDPGQGLRLIYYSQIVNDFQKGDIAEGYSVSREKKESFPLTVTSAQKNPTAFYLCASSNLAETKFFGPGTRLTVL.

V and J are TRBV4-1 and TRBJ1-1; 7 bases are a match to TRBD1. V gave up 3 bases and J gave up 4 bases; unmatched junction bases: 5. The germline V gene encodes CDR1 MGHRA and CDR2 YSYEKL. This CDR3 is built from 14 residues. In nucleotides, the CDR3 is TGCGCCAGCAGCCAGACAGGGTTAATCACTGAAGCTTTCTTT. Residues: CASSQTGLITEAFF.

V and J are TRBV18 and TRBJ1-5; D is unclear. Germline V gene data show CDR1 as KGHSH and CDR2 as LQKENI. The CDR3 consists of 14 residues. The germline V and J ends were trimmed by 6 bases and 1 base, with 10 bases remaining between them. The DNA of the CDR3 is TGTGCCAGCTCTTCAGGAGGCAGCAATCAGCCCCAGCATTTT. The encoded protein is CASSSGGSNQPQHF.

This clone was found once. This chain's CDR3 is CASDLVRNRNEQFF. Written as DNA, the CDR3 is TGTGCCAGCGACTTAGTAAGGAACAGGAATGAGCAGTTCTTC. The V gene is TRBV5-5, the J gene TRBJ2-1, with a weak D call TRBD1 (5 bases). Germline CDR1 is SGHKS and CDR2 is YYEKEE (reference sequence). CDR3 length: 14 amino acids. V was clipped by 7 bases and J by 7 bases, with 18 bases between them.

The CDR3 sequence is CASSQGQGTYEQYF. The DNA of the CDR3 is TGCGCCAGCAGCCAAGGGCAGGGAACCTACGAGCAGTACTTC. V usage is TRBV4-3 and J usage is TRBJ2-7; tentatively, D is TRBD1 (5 bases). The CDR3 totals 14 residues. The germline V and J ends were trimmed by 1 base and 2 bases, with 9 bases remaining between them. Germline-derived CDR1 and CDR2 are LGHNA and YSLEER.

The chain is built from TRBV9 and TRBJ2-1; 9 bases align to TRBD2. The CDR3 spans 17 residues. Trimming at V came to 4 bases and at J to 7 bases, leaving 15 bases not matched to a gene. Germline CDR1 SGDLS, CDR2 YYNGEE. CDR3 sequence (DNA): TGTGCCAGCAGCCCCACCTCCGCGGGGGGGCTAGGGAATGAGCAGTTCTTC. It yields the protein CASSPTSAGGLGNEQFF.

This clone was seen once. The chain couples TRBV11-1 to TRBJ2-2, with 7 bases identical to TRBD1. Per germline, CDR1 SGHAT and CDR2 FQDESV (reference sequence). Trimming at V came to 5 bases and at J to 5 bases, leaving 8 bases not matched to a gene. The CDR3 is 15 residues long. The CDR3: CASSPRQGRTGELFF. The DNA of the CDR3 is TGTGCCAGCAGCCCCAGACAGGGAAGGACCGGGGAGCTGTTTTTT.

The chain uses TRBV2 and TRBJ1-1; D perhaps matches TRBD1 (5 bases). This CDR3 contains 14 residues. Trimming removed 6 bases from V and 2 bases from J, with 13 bases in between. Per the germline V gene, CDR1 is SNHLY and CDR2 is FYNNEI. The CDR3 DNA reads as TGTGCCAGCAGCCGTATTCAGGGAAACACTGAAGCTTTCTTT. Protein sequence: CASSRIQGNTEAFF.

The gene calls are TRBV5-1 and TRBJ2-7, with TRBD1 identical over 7 bases. This CDR3 region has 13 residues. After removal of 4 bases from V and 2 bases from J, the junction contained 3 bases not matched to a gene. Germline V lookup: CDR1 SGHRS, CDR2 YFSETQ. Here the CDR3 DNA reads TGCGCCAGCAGCGGGGACAGCCCCTACGAGCAGTACTTC. Protein product: CASSGDSPYEQYF. The variable domain in full, with the rest retrieved from reference TRBV5-1 and TRBJ2-7, is KAGVTQTPRYLIKTRGQQVTLSCSPISGHRSVSWYQQTPGQGLQFLFEYFSETQRNKGNFPGRFSGRQFSNSRSEMNVSTLELGDSALYLCASSGDSPYEQYFGPGTRLTVT.